This T cell receptor (beta chain) is from a study of shared clonotypes between healthy human individuals. General observations from the study: A reduction in generation probabilities was seen for non-shared clonotypes relative to those shared by all four donors.

DNA at around 210 ng, tens of thousands of T cell genomes, went into sorted-subset replicate PCRs. Generated by immunoSEQ multiplex PCR, the TCRdb table keeps only in-frame clones and is missing some. The sample has around 2,000,000 clones; about 95% are singletons. The CDR3 consists of 14 residues. Deletions cut 4 bases from V and 6 bases from J, with 13 bases between. From germline, CDR1 is SGHRS and CDR2 YFSETQ. On this clone itself: Its antigen is unidentified.

Naive CD8 cells lacked CD45RO, underwent positive selection for CCR7 and left out terminally differentiated effector memory CD45RA+ cells. The chain has TRBV5-1 and TRBJ2-2; possibly TRBD2 for D (5 bases). The sample comprised naive CD8+ T cells sorted from blood. The sequence came from a man between 18 and 35 years old in good health. The CDR3 sequence is CASSPGELPGELFF. The CDR3 DNA follows: TGCGCCAGCAGCCCTGGGGAGTTACCCGGGGAGCTGTTTTTT.